What follows describes a single T cell receptor (beta chain). The antigen remains unidentified. The data were obtained in a study of T cell repertoires in cytomegalovirus infection. Study-wide results and limits: It was HLA-C-restricted CMV-specific TCR beta clonotypes that dominated the response ex vivo.

The CDR3 spans 18 residues. The junction had 20 bases not matched to a gene; V was cut back by 8 bases and J by 6 bases. Germline V gene sequence: CDR1 LNHDA, CDR2 SQIVND (reference sequence). One entry per CDR3 protein results from TCRdb running MiXCR on the reads. Among some 310,000 distinct CDR3 sequences, around a quarter were seen once, and the ten largest hold 10% to 15%. The receptor's source is a human donor in good health (CMV status not recorded). Some clones in this sample may be carry-over from other donors' samples. The starting material was cultured PBMCs, obtained from culture after CMV antigen stimulation. The genes are TRBV19 and TRBJ2-1; 9 nucleotides match TRBD2. The CDR3 bases are TGTGCCAGTCAGAGATGGGCAGGGGGAAGTAGCGGGAGCAATGAGCAGTTCTTC. This gives the protein CASQRWAGGSSGSNEQFF.